Below are 13 T cell receptor beta chains sequenced from a single sample in a study of CD8+CD57+ T cells in acquired aplastic anemia. Genomic DNA constituted the template upon which TCR beta VDJ and CDR3 profiling was performed. From the reads, TCRdb called clonotypes with MiXCR, one entry per CDR3 protein. Of some 180,000 distinct CDR3 sequences listed, 48% are singletons. Patients picked for sequencing had shown CD8+CD57+ cell expansion detected by flow cytometry. The specimen sequenced was sorted CD4+, CD8+, or CD8+CD57+ T cells (not recorded which) from PBMCs. These receptors all come from a human donor with aplastic anemia.

The V gene is TRBV25-1, the J gene TRBJ1-2; the D is unclear. In germline, CDR1 is MGHDK, CDR2 SYGVNS. This CDR3 comprises 16 residues. V was pared by 5 bases and J by 4 bases, with 20 bases between. In DNA form, the CDR3 reads TGTGCCAGCAGTTTATCCCCCGGCAGGCCTGGCTATGGCTACACCTTC. This translates into CASSLSPGRPGYGYTF.

As regards this clonotype: A much larger clone sits a single nucleotide away, making a read error possible. This chain joins TRBV5-5 and TRBJ2-2; 8 nucleotides line up with TRBD1. The CDR3 runs 14 residues. Germline assignment: CDR1 SGHKS and CDR2 YYEKEE (reference sequence). CDR3 coding DNA: TGTGCCAGCAGCCAAGGGACAGGTACCGGGGAGCTGTCTTTT. Residues: CASSQGTGTGELSF.

The chain has TRBV7-9 and TRBJ1-1, with TRBD1 matching 9 bases. Trimming took 5 bases from V and 4 from J; bases not matched to a gene: 5. Germline-derived CDR1 and CDR2 are SEHNR and FQNEAQ (reference sequence). The CDR3 is made up of 14 amino acids. The CDR3 DNA reads TGTGCCAGCAGCCGGGACAGGGAGGGCACTGAAGCTTTCTTT. This codes for CASSRDREGTEAFF.

A note on this clonotype: At one end the junction does not follow the germline gene, possibly because of a read error. This chain connects TRBV7-7 to TRBJ2-5, with a weak D call TRBD1 (5 bases). CDR1 is SSHAT and CDR2 is FNYEAQ in the germline V gene (reference sequence). This CDR3 has 14 residues. CDR3: CASSLGATQETQYF. The CDR3, as DNA: TGTGCTAGCAGCTTAGGGGCCACCCAAGAGACCCAGTACTTC.

This clonotype was counted only a few times. This chain links TRBV7-6 with TRBJ2-5; D may be TRBD1 or TRBD2 (5 bases each). This CDR3 contains 13 residues. The ends were cut back, 2 bases at V and 4 bases at J, with 8 bases in the middle. Germline values: CDR1 SGHVS, CDR2 FNYEAQ. Written as DNA, the CDR3 is TGTGCCAGCAGCTTAACGAGGGGAGAGACCCAGTACTTC. As protein: CASSLTRGETQYF.

The V call is TRBV7-2, the J call TRBJ2-7; no clear D gene. Germline CDR1 SGHTA, CDR2 FQGNSA. The CDR3 is 11 residues long. V was trimmed by 3 bases and J by 6 bases, leaving 6 bases between them. The CDR3 DNA reads TGTGCCAGCAGCTTCTCAAGCGAGCAGTACTTC. Translated, it gives CASSFSSEQYF. Full variable domain (rest looked up from reference TRBV7-2 and TRBJ2-7): GAGVSQSPSNKVTEKGKDVELRCDPISGHTALYWYRQSLGQGLEFLIYFQGNSAPDKSGLPSDRFSAERTGGSVSTLTIQRTQQEDSAVYLCASSFSSEQYFGPGTRLTVT.

This clonotype was observed at least ten times. This chain joins TRBV20-1 and TRBJ2-7; 8 nucleotides agree with TRBD2. V trimming: 1 base; J trimming: 1 base; junction bases outside the gene matches: 6. The CDR3 consists of 15 residues. Germline V CDR1 and CDR2: DFQATT, SNEGSKA (reference sequence). CDR3 in DNA: TGCAGTGCTAGAGTTTTCGGGAGGGTATCCTACGAGCAGTACTTC. This gives the protein CSARVFGRVSYEQYF.

This chain connects TRBV7-7 to TRBJ1-1; TRBD1 is a possible D gene (6 bases). Germline lookup yields CDR1 SSHAT and CDR2 FNYEAQ (reference sequence). V lost 3 bases, J lost 3 bases, and 8 bases lay in between. This CDR3 has 13 residues. CDR3: CASSFRGHTEAFF. DNA of the CDR3: TGTGCCAGCAGCTTCAGGGGACACACTGAAGCTTTCTTT.

This clonotype was recorded at least ten times. The J gene is TRBJ2-1, the V gene TRBV19; D may correspond to TRBD1 or TRBD2 (5 bases each). Trimming removed 4 bases at V and 2 bases at J, with 12 bases between. The CDR3 totals 15 residues. The germline CDR1 and CDR2 sequences are LNHDA and SQIVND (reference sequence). DNA of the CDR3: TGTGCCAGTAGTAGGGACCCAGGGACCTACAATGAGCAGTTCTTC. This gives the protein CASSRDPGTYNEQFF.

The chain links TRBV29-1 to TRBJ1-2; D might be TRBD1 (5 bases). The CDR3 covers 12 residues. CDR1 is SQVTM, CDR2 ANQGSEA, per germline. Trimming removed 3 bases from V and 4 bases from J, with 9 bases in between. As DNA, the CDR3 is TGCAGCGTTGAGGGGACCTCCTATGGCTACACCTTC. This sequence encodes CSVEGTSYGYTF.

This clonotype came up many times. The chain uses TRBV29-1 and TRBJ1-4, with D uncertain. The V and J ends lost 6 bases and 8 bases respectively, with 16 bases between them. Germline assignment: CDR1 SQVTM and CDR2 ANQGSEA. CDR3 length equals 13 residues. The CDR3 is CSVDSSSGEKLFF. The CDR3 nucleotides read TGCAGCGTCGACTCGAGTTCGGGGGAAAAACTGTTTTTT.

CDR3 sequence: CSARGHLSGMETQYF. Written as DNA, the CDR3 is TGCAGTGCTAGAGGGCATCTTAGCGGGATGGAGACCCAGTACTTC. V is TRBV20-1 and J is TRBJ2-5; 8 nucleotides align to TRBD2. Germline values: CDR1 DFQATT, CDR2 SNEGSKA (reference sequence). The CDR3 consists of 15 residues. The J segment lost 5 bases and the V segment lost 1 base, leaving 9 bases of the junction unmatched.

This clonotype was detected only once. The chain has TRBV19 and TRBJ1-2; 9 nucleotides line up with TRBD1. Germline assignment: CDR1 LNHDA and CDR2 SQIVND (reference sequence). V was pared by 6 bases and J by 7 bases, with 9 bases of the junction left unmatched. The CDR3 contains 14 residues. The CDR3 DNA is TGTGCCAGTAGCACCCCCGGGACAGGGACTGGCTACACCTTC. It specifies CASSTPGTGTGYTF.